A single sample is the source of the 5 T cell receptor beta chains below, sequenced in a study of response to subunit inactivated influenza vaccine. TCRdb re-called the RT-PCR reads through MiXCR, storing one row per CDR3 protein. The sample gives about 540,000 distinct CDR3 sequences, under 25% of which show up once; 2.8% is in the top ten. The data also belong to a second study, concerning T cells expressing NK-cell markers. Per that study: TCR beta libraries carry UMIs added by 5'RACE template switching.

Specimen: CD4+ T cells sorted from PBMCs, collected less than 13 days after vaccination. These receptors were taken from a man aged 45-65 years who received an inactivated influenza vaccine.

The J gene is TRBJ1-4, the V gene TRBV20-1, with D possibly matching TRBD1 (6 bases). This CDR3 has 14 amino acids. The germline gives CDR1 DFQATT, CDR2 SNEGSKA (reference sequence). Trimming pared 0 bases from V and 10 bases from J, leaving 15 bases between. CDR3 amino acids: CSARDAGGEPKLFF. As DNA, the CDR3 is TGCAGTGCTAGAGATGCCGGGGGCGAGCCAAAACTGTTTTTT.

This clonotype appeared a few times. The V call is TRBV6-5, the J call TRBJ2-7; perhaps TRBD1 as D (5 bases). This CDR3 is 15 amino acids long. V lost 0 bases and J 1 base, leaving 10 bases between the germline ends. Germline V gene sequence: CDR1 MNHEY, CDR2 SVGAGI. The CDR3 reads CASSYSFQGSYEQYF. In DNA form, the CDR3 reads TGTGCCAGCAGTTACTCATTCCAGGGATCCTACGAGCAGTACTTC.

The gene calls are TRBV2 and TRBJ1-3; perhaps TRBD1 as D (5 bases). CDR1 and CDR2 (germline): SNHLY, FYNNEI. Trimming took off 5 bases at V and 6 bases at J, with 20 bases between the two ends. This CDR3 has 16 amino acids. The CDR3 nucleotides read TGTGCCAGCAGTTATTCGGGGCCAGAGGTGGCAAACACCATATATTTT. Its protein product is CASSYSGPEVANTIYF.

The sample holds a few counts of this clonotype. The chain carries TRBV24-1 and TRBJ1-2, with 9 positions matching TRBD1. CDR1 and CDR2 (germline): KGHDR, SFDVKD. Germline trimming cut 3 bases from V and 5 bases from J; bases unmatched to any gene: 12. The CDR3 has 17 amino acids. The CDR3 loop is CATSDEALTGTGYGYTF. Written as DNA, the CDR3 is TGTGCCACCAGTGATGAAGCATTGACCGGGACAGGGTATGGCTACACCTTC.

The CDR3 DNA reads TGCGCCAGCAGCTTGGCCGGGGACCGAGTAGTTGAGCAGTTCTTC. Protein product: CASSLAGDRVVEQFF. This chain uses TRBV5-1 with TRBJ2-1; D tentatively fits TRBD1 or TRBD2 (5 bases each). Trimming removed 0 bases at V and 9 bases at J, with 16 bases between. The CDR3 runs to 15 residues. Germline CDR1 and CDR2: SGHRS and YFSETQ.